The sequence of this TCR beta chain was determined in a study of cytotoxic CD8 clonotypes in ibrutinib-treated CLL. As for the study in general: Partial response was seen in about 24 patients and complete response in 2; after median 68 months, about 14 stayed remitted, some twelve progressed.

Deep sequencing aimed at 1 in 200,000 to 1 in 1 million T cells' resolution. Produced via immunoSEQ multiplex PCR; TCRdb's table is partial and in-frame only. The table includes more than 200,000 clones, around three quarters detected once. Genomic DNA in a quantity of around 2 micrograms was derived from cryopreserved PBMCs for TCR beta libraries. The germline V and J ends were trimmed by 5 bases and 2 bases, with 11 bases remaining between them. Germline CDR1 and CDR2: SGHVS and FQNEAQ. CDR3 size: 14 residues. This specimen consisted of PBMCs, obtained after 24 months of ibrutinib treatment. This clonotype was sampled from a human donor with chronic lymphocytic leukemia. The rearrangement uses TRBV7-8 and TRBJ2-3; D not certain. CDR3 nucleotides: TGTGCCAGCAGCACGCGACCAAACACAGATACGCAGTATTTT. The encoded protein is CASSTRPNTDTQYF.